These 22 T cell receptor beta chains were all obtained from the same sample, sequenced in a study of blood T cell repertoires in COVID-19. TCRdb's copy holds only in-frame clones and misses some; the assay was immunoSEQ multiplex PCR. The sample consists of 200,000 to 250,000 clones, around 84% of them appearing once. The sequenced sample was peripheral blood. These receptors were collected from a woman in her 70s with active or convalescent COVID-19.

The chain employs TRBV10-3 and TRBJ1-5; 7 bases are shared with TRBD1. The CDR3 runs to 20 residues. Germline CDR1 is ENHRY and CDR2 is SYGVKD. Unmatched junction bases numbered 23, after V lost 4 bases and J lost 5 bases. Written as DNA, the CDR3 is TGTGCCATCAGTGTTTCGCCCGTCGGAACGACAGGGAAAGTTCATCAGCCCCAGCATTTT. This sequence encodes CAISVSPVGTTGKVHQPQHF.

The CDR3 bases are TGCGCCAGCAGCGTAACATCCGGCACAGATACGCAGTATTTT. Translated: CASSVTSGTDTQYF. The chain combines TRBV5-1 with TRBJ2-3; no firm D call. The CDR3 loop spans 14 amino acids. V lost 4 bases, J lost 1 base, and 10 bases lay in between. Per the germline V gene, CDR1 is SGHRS and CDR2 is YFSETQ.

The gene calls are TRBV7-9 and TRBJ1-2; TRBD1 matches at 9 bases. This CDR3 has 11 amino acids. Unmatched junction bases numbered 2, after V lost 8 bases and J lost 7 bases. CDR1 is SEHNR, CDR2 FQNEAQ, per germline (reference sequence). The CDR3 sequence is CASGTGLGYTF. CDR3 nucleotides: TGTGCCAGCGGGACAGGGCTTGGCTACACCTTC.

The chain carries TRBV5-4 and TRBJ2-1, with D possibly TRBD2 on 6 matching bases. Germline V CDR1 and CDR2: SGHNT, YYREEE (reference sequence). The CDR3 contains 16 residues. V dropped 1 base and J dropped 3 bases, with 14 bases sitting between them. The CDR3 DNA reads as TGTGCCAGCAGCTTGCTTGGCGGGGCAGACTACAATGAGCAGTTCTTC. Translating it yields CASSLLGGADYNEQFF.

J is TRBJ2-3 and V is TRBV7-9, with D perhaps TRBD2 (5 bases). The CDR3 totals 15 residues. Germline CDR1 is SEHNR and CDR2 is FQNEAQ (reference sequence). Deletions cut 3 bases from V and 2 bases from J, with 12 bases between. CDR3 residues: CASSLRPGYTDTQYF. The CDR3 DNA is TGTGCCAGCAGCTTGAGGCCGGGGTACACAGATACGCAGTATTTT.

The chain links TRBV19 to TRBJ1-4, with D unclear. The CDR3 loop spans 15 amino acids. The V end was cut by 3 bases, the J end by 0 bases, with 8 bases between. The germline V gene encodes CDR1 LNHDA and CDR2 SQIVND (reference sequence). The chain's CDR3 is CASSMSLATNEKLFF. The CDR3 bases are TGTGCCAGTAGTATGAGTCTGGCAACTAATGAAAAACTGTTTTTT.

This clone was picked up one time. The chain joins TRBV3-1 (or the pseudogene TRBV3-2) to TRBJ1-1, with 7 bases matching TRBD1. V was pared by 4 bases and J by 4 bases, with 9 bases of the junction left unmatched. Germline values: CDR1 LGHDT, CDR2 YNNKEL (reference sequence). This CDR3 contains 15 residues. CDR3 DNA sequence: TGTGCCAGCAGCCTCCAGGGGGGCGTGGGCACTGAAGCTTTCTTT. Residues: CASSLQGGVGTEAFF.

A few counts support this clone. In DNA, the CDR3 is TGTGCCAGCAGTTACGTGGAAAGGGGGCTACTGTCACCCCTCCACTTT. It encodes CASSYVERGLLSPLHF. This chain links TRBV6-2 or TRBV6-3 with TRBJ1-6, with 7 bases matching TRBD1. The CDR3 loop spans 16 amino acids. V trimming: 2 bases; J trimming: 10 bases; junction bases outside the gene matches: 11. Per the germline V gene, CDR1 is MNHEY and CDR2 is SVGEGT.

The CDR3 DNA reads as TGTGCCAGCAGTTACCTACAGGAAAACACTGAAGCTTTCTTT. Protein product: CASSYLQENTEAFF. This sequence joins TRBV27 and TRBJ1-1; maybe TRBD1 (5 bases). Trimming removed 4 bases from V and 2 bases from J, with 11 bases in between. In germline, CDR1 is MNHEY, CDR2 SMNVEV (reference sequence). The CDR3 is made up of 14 amino acids.

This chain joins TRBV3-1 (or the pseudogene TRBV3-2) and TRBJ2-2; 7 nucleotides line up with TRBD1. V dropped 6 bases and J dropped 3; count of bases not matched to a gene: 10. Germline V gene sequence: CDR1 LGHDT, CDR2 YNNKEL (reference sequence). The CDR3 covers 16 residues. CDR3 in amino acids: CASRLGADRDTGELFF. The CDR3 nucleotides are TGTGCCAGCAGACTCGGTGCTGACAGGGACACCGGGGAGCTGTTTTTT.

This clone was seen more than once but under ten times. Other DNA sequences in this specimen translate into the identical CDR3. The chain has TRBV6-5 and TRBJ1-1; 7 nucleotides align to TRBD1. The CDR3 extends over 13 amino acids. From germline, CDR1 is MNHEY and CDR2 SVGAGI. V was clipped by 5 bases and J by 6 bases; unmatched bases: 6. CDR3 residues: CASSPPGGPEAFF. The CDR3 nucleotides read TGTGCCAGCAGTCCCCCAGGGGGACCTGAAGCTTTCTTT.

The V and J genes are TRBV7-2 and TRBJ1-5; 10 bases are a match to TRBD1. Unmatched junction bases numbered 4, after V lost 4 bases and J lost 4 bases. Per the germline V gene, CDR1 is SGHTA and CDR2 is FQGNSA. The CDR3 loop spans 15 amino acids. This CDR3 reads CASSSGQGLNQPQHF. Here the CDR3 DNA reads TGTGCCAGCAGCTCGGGACAGGGGTTAAATCAGCCCCAGCATTTT. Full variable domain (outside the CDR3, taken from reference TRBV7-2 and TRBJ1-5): GAGVSQSPSNKVTEKGKDVELRCDPISGHTALYWYRQSLGQGLEFLIYFQGNSAPDKSGLPSDRFSAERTGGSVSTLTIQRTQQEDSAVYLCASSSGQGLNQPQHFGDGTRLSIL.

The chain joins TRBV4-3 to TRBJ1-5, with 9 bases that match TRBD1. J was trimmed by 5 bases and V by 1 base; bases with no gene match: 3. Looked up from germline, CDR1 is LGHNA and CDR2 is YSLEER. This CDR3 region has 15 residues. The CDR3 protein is CASSQGGTGYQPQHF. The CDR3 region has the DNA TGCGCCAGCAGCCAAGGGGGGACAGGGTATCAGCCCCAGCATTTT.

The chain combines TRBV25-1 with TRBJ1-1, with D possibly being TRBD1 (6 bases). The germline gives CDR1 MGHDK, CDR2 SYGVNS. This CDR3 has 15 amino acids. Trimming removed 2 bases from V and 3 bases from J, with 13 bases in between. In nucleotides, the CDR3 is TGTGCCAGCAGTGAAACGGGACACCAAGACACTGAAGCTTTCTTT. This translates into CASSETGHQDTEAFF.

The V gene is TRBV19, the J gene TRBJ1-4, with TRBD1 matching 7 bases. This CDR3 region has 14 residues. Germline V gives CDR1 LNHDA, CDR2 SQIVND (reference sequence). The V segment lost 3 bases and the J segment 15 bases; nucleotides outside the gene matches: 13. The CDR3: CASSMGRGGGAVFF. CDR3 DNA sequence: TGTGCCAGTAGTATGGGGCGTGGAGGGGGCGCGGTGTTTTTT. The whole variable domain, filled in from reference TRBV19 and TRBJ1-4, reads DGGITQSPKYLFRKEGQNVTLSCEQNLNHDAMYWYRQDPGQGLRLIYYSQIVNDFQKGDIAEGYSVSREKKESFPLTVTSAQKNPTAFYLCASSMGRGGGAVFFGSGTQLSVL.

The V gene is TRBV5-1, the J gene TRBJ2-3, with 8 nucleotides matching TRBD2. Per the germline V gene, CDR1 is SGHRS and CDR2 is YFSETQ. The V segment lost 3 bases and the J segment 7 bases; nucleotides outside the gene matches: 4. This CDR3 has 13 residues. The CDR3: CASSYSGENTQYF. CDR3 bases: TGCGCCAGCAGCTATAGCGGGGAAAATACGCAGTATTTT. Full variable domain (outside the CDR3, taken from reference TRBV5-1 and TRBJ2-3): KAGVTQTPRYLIKTRGQQVTLSCSPISGHRSVSWYQQTPGQGLQFLFEYFSETQRNKGNFPGRFSGRQFSNSRSEMNVSTLELGDSALYLCASSYSGENTQYFGPGTRLTVL.

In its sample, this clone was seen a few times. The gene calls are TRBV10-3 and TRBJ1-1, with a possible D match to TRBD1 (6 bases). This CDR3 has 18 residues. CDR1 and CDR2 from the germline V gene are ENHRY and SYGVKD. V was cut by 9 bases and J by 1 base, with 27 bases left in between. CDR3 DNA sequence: TGTGCCATATTCCCGGGACAAGTTCTCGACCCGCCGAACACTGAAGCTTTCTTT. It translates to CAIFPGQVLDPPNTEAFF.

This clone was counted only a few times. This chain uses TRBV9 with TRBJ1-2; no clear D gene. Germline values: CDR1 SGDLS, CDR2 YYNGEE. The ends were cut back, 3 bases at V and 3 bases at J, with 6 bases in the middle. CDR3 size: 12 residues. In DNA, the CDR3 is TGTGCCAGCAGCGCCGGTTACTATGGCTACACCTTC. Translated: CASSAGYYGYTF.

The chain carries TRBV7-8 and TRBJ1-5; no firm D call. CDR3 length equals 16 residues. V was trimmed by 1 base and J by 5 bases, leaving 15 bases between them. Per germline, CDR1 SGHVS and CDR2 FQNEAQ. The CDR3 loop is CASSLGLVGGYQPQHF. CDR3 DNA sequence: TGTGCCAGCAGCTTAGGACTCGTGGGTGGCTATCAGCCCCAGCATTTT.

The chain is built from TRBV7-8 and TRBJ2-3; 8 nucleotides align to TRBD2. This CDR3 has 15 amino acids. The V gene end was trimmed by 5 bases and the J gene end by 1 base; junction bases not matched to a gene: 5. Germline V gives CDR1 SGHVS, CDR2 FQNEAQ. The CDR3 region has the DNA TGTGCCAGCAGCCATACAGCGGGGGGCACAGATACGCAGTATTTT. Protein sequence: CASSHTAGGTDTQYF.

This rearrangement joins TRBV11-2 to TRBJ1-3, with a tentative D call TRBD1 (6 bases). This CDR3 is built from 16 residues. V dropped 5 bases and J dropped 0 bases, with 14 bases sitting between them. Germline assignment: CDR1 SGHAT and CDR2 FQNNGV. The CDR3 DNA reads TGTGCCAGCAGCCAACAGGGCCTTTTCTCTGGAAACACCATATATTTT. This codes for CASSQQGLFSGNTIYF.

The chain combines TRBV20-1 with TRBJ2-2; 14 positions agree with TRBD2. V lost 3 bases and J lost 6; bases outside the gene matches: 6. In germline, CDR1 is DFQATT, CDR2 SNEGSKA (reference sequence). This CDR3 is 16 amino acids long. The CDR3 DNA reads TGCAGTGCTAGTCCGGGACTAGCGGGGGATTCCGGGGAGCTGTTTTTT. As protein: CSASPGLAGDSGELFF.